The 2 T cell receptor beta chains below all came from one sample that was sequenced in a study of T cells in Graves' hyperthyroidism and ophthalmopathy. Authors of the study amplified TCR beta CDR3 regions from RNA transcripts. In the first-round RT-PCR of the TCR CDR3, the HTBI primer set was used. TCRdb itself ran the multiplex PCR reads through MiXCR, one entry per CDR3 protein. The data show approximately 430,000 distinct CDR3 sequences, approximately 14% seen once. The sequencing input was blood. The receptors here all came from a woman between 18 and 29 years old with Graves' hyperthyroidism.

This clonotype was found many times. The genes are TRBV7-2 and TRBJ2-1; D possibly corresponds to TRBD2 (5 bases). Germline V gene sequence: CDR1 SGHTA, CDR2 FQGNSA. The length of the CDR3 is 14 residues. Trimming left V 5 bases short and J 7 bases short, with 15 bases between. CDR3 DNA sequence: TGTGCCAGCAGCAAGCGGTTCCAAAGAAATGAGCAGTTCTTC. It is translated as CASSKRFQRNEQFF.

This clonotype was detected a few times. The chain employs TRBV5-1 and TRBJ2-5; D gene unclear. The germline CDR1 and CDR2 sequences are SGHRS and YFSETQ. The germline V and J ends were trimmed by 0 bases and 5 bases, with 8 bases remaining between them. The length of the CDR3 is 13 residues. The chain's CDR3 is CASSLGAAETQYF. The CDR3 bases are TGCGCCAGCAGCTTGGGGGCTGCGGAGACCCAGTACTTC.